This passage covers 8 T cell receptor beta chains from one sample sequenced in a study of T cell repertoires in cytomegalovirus infection. What these receptors recognize is not known. TCRdb processed the reads anew with MiXCR; each CDR3 protein has one entry. The sample yields approximately 260,000 distinct CDR3 sequences, roughly a fifth seen once. The material was cultured PBMCs, obtained from culture after CMV antigen stimulation. The source of these receptors is a human donor in good health (CMV status not recorded). Some clones in this sample may be carry-over from other donors' samples.

This clonotype has more than one count but fewer than ten. The chain is built from TRBV13 and TRBJ2-3; D is uncertain. Trimming shortened V by 7 bases and J by 3 bases, and 5 bases separated the two germline ends. CDR1 is PRHDT and CDR2 is FYEKMQ in the germline V gene (reference sequence). The CDR3 is 11 residues long. CDR3 protein: CASTSTDTQYF. CDR3 in DNA: TGTGCCAGCACTTCGACAGATACGCAGTATTTT.

About this clonotype: An end of the junction does not agree with germline; a read error may underlie this. The rearrangement uses TRBV27 and TRBJ2-1, with D unresolved. Germline V gene lookup returns CDR1 MNHEY and CDR2 SMNVEV (reference sequence). This CDR3 is 11 amino acids long. The CDR3 is CASTGNFEEFF. In nucleotides, the CDR3 is TGTGCCAGCACTGGGAACTTTGAGGAGTTCTTC.

This clonotype was seen many times. V gene TRBV4-3 combines with J gene TRBJ1-1; TRBD1 agrees at 8 bases. Germline V gene sequence: CDR1 LGHNA, CDR2 YSLEER. J gave up 2 bases and V 2 bases, and 4 bases lay outside the gene matches. This CDR3 spans 15 amino acids. The CDR3: CASSQPTGGNTEAFF. As DNA, the CDR3 is TGCGCCAGCAGCCAACCAACAGGGGGAAACACTGAAGCTTTCTTT.

The genes are TRBV25-1 and TRBJ2-1; 9 nucleotides line up with TRBD1. The ends lost 3 bases at V and 7 bases at J; junction bases unmatched: 10. CDR3 length: 16 residues. The V gene's germline CDR1 is MGHDK and CDR2 SYGVNS. The CDR3 DNA is TGTGCCAGCAGTGATCCACAACGGGACAGGGTGAATGAGCAGTTCTTC. Encoded protein: CASSDPQRDRVNEQFF. Full variable domain (outside the CDR3, taken from reference TRBV25-1 and TRBJ2-1): EADIYQTPRYLVIGTGKKITLECSQTMGHDKMYWYQQDPGMELHLIHYSYGVNSTEKGDLSSESTVSRIRTEHFPLTLESARPSHTSQYLCASSDPQRDRVNEQFFGPGTRLTVL.

The chain couples TRBV5-1 to TRBJ2-3, with 11 nucleotides matching TRBD2. V lost 0 bases and J lost 5; bases outside the gene matches: 5. The CDR3 contains 16 residues. From germline, CDR1 is SGHRS and CDR2 YFSETQ. The CDR3 sequence: CASSLGGTSGGDTQYF. The DNA for the CDR3 is TGCGCCAGCAGCTTGGGCGGGACTAGCGGAGGAGATACGCAGTATTTT.

The V call is TRBV7-9, the J call TRBJ2-7; 11 bases align to TRBD2. The germline V gene encodes CDR1 SEHNR and CDR2 FQNEAQ (reference sequence). This CDR3 contains 15 residues. Losses at the gene ends were 5 bases for V and 2 bases for J; bases not matched to a gene: 5. CDR3 amino acids: CASSETSGKTYEQYF. The CDR3 DNA reads TGTGCCAGCAGCGAGACTAGCGGGAAGACCTACGAGCAGTACTTC.

This clonotype showed up many times. This rearrangement joins TRBV20-1 to TRBJ1-1, with D tentatively TRBD1 (6 bases). CDR1 is DFQATT and CDR2 is SNEGSKA in the germline V gene (reference sequence). V lost 5 bases to trimming and J lost 6 bases, with 16 bases between them. The CDR3 runs to 13 residues. The CDR3 loop is CSACLHGGAEAFF. The CDR3 DNA is TGCAGTGCTTGTCTACACGGGGGCGCTGAAGCTTTCTTT.

The chain combines TRBV7-8 with TRBJ2-1, with TRBD1 identical over 10 bases. After removal of 0 bases from V and 8 bases from J, the junction contained 13 bases not matched to a gene. CDR1 SGHVS and CDR2 FQNEAQ come from the germline V gene. This CDR3 region has 18 residues. The CDR3 reads CASSLAFSGTGDVDEQFF. CDR3 nucleotide sequence: TGTGCCAGCAGCTTAGCCTTTTCAGGGACAGGGGATGTGGATGAGCAGTTCTTC.